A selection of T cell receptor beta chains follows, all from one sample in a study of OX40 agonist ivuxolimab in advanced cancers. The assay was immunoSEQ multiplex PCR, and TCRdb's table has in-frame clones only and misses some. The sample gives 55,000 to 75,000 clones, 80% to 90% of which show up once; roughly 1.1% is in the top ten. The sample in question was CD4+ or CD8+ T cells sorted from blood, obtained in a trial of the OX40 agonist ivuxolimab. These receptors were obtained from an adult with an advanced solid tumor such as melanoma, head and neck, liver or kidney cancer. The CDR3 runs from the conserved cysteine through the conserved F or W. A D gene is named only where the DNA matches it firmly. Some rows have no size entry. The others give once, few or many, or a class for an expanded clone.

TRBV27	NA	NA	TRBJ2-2	CASSFGARVDTGELFF	TGTGCCAGCAGTTTTGGGGCCAGGGTGGACACCGGGGAGCTGTTTTTT
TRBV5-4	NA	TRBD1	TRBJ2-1	CASSSKTGGSYNEQFF	TGTGCCAGCAGCTCTAAGACAGGGGGTTCCTACAATGAGCAGTTCTTC
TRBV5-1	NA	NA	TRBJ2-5	CASSFDSPPETQYF	TGCGCCAGCAGCTTTGACAGTCCTCCAGAGACCCAGTACTTC
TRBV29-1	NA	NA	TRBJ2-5	CSVGGIDQETQYF	TGCAGCGTTGGGGGGATCGATCAAGAGACCCAGTACTTC
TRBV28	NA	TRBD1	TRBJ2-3	CASKTGGTDTQYF	TGTGCCAGCAAAACAGGGGGCACAGATACGCAGTATTTT
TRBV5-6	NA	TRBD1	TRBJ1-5	CASSWGTGGNQPQHF	TGTGCCAGCAGCTGGGGGACAGGCGGCAATCAGCCCCAGCATTTT
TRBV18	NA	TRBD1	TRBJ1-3	CASSPGTGRNTIYF	TGTGCCAGCTCACCCGGGACAGGGAGAAACACCATATATTTT
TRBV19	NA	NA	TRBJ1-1	CASRGANTNTEAFF	TGTGCCAGTAGGGGCGCTAATACAAACACTGAAGCTTTCTTT
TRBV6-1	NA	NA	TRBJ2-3	CASSPRRGSTDTQYF	TGTGCCAGCAGTCCACGGAGGGGATCCACAGATACGCAGTATTTT
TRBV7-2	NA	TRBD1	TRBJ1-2	CASSLVQGAPSGYTF	TGTGCCAGCAGCTTAGTACAGGGGGCCCCCTCCGGCTACACCTTC
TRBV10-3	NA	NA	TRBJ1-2	CAIRGAGAGYGYTF	TGTGCCATCAGGGGGGCGGGGGCAGGCTATGGCTACACCTTC
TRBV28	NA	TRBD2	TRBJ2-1	CASSSAGLAGGPYNEQFF	TGTGCCAGCAGTTCCGCCGGACTAGCGGGAGGGCCGTACAATGAGCAGTTCTTC
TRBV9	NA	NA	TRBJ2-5	CASSGVSSGLQETQYF	TGTGCCAGCAGCGGGGTTTCCAGCGGACTCCAAGAGACCCAGTACTTC
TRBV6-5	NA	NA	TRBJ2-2	CASSYSGGPNTGELFF	TGTGCCAGCAGTTATAGCGGCGGGCCGAACACCGGGGAGCTGTTTTTT
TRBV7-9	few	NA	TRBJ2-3	CASSSDSTDTQYF	TGTGCCAGCAGCTCGGACAGCACAGATACGCAGTATTTT
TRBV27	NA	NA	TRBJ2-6	CASSRQRSGANVLTF	TGTGCCAGCAGTAGACAGCGCTCTGGGGCCAACGTCCTGACTTTC
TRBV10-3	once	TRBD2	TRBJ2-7	CAISRGLAGGGYEQYF	TGTGCCATCAGTAGGGGACTAGCGGGAGGGGGCTACGAGCAGTACTTC
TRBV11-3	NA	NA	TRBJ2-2	CASSGVGTGELFF	TGTGCCAGCAGCGGAGTAGGGACCGGGGAGCTGTTTTTT
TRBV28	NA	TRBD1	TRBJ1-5	CASSAWTGGSQPQHF	TGTGCCAGCAGTGCATGGACAGGGGGTAGTCAGCCCCAGCATTTT
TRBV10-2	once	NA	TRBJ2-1	CASSGPRGNEQFF	TGCGCCAGCAGTGGACCCCGCGGTAATGAGCAGTTCTTC
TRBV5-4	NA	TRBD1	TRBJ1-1	CASSLEQGAIMNTEAFF	TGTGCCAGCAGCTTGGAGCAGGGGGCTATTATGAACACTGAAGCTTTCTTT
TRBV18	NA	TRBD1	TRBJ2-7	CASSQGQGRYEQYF	TGTGCCAGCTCGCAGGGACAGGGTAGGTACGAGCAGTACTTC
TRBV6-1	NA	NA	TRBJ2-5	CASSMRTDQAETQYF	TGTGCCAGCAGTATGCGGACCGATCAGGCGGAGACCCAGTACTTC
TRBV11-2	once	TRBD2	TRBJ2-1	CASSLAGGSYNEQFF	TGTGCCAGCAGCCTAGCGGGAGGATCGTACAATGAGCAGTTCTTC
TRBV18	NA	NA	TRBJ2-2	CASRGNTNTGELFF	TGTGCCAGCCGGGGGAATACGAACACCGGGGAGCTGTTTTTT
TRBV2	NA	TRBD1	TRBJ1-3	CASSGDRGFFGNTIYF	TGTGCCAGCAGCGGGGACAGGGGGTTCTTTGGAAACACCATATATTTT
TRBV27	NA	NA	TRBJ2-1	CASRTGTAYNEQFF	TGTGCCAGCAGAACCGGGACGGCCTACAATGAGCAGTTCTTC
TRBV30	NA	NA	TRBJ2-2	CAWTRLVNTGELFF	TGTGCCTGGACTAGACTTGTAAACACCGGGGAGCTGTTTTTT
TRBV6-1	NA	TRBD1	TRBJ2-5	CASSVTGGSETQYF	TGTGCCAGCAGTGTTACAGGGGGTAGTGAGACCCAGTACTTC
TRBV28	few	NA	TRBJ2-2	CASPGGSGELFF	TGTGCCAGCCCGGGGGGCTCCGGGGAGCTGTTTTTT
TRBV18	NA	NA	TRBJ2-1	CASSPQGGSYNEQFF	TGTGCCAGCTCACCACAGGGAGGATCCTACAATGAGCAGTTCTTC
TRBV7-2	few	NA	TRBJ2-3	CASSPLFSSDTQYF	TGTGCCAGCAGCCCTCTCTTTAGTTCAGATACGCAGTATTTT
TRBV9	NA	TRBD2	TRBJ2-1	CASSVAGGGLADLNEQFF	TGTGCCAGCAGCGTAGCTGGGGGGGGACTAGCGGATCTCAATGAGCAGTTCTTC
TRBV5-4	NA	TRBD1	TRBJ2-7	CASSPGGTGFREQYF	TGTGCCAGCAGCCCGGGTGGGACAGGGTTTCGCGAGCAGTACTTC
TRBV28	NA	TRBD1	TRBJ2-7	CASSSTGTGSYEQYF	TGTGCCAGCAGCTCCACCGGGACAGGGTCCTACGAGCAGTACTTC
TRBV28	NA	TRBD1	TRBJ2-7	CASNSRTGNSYEQYF	TGTGCCAGCAATTCACGGACAGGGAACTCCTACGAGCAGTACTTC
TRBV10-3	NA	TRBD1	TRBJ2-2	CATGQGAIGTGELFF	TGTGCCACCGGACAGGGGGCAATTGGGACCGGGGAGCTGTTTTTT
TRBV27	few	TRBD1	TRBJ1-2	CASSPGQGRGVSGYTF	TGTGCCAGCAGTCCGGGACAGGGGAGGGGAGTGAGCGGCTACACCTTC